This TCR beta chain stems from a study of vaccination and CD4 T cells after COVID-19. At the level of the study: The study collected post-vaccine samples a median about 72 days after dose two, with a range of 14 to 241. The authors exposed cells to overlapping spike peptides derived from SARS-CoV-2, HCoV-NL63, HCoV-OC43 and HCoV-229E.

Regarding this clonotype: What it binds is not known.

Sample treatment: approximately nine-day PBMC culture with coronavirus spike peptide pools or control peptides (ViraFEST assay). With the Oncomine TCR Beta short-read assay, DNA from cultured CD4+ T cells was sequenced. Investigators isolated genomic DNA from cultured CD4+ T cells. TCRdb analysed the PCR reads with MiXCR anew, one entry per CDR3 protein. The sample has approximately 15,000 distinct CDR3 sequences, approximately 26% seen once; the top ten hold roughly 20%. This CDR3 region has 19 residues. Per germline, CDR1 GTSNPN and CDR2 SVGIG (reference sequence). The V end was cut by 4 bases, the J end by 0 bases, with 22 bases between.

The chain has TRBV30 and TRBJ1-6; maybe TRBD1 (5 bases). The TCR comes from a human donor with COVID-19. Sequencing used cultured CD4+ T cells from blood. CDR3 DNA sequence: TGTGCCTGGACGTCATCACCCTGGGACCCAGTCTCCTATAATTCACCCCTCCACTTT. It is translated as CAWTSSPWDPVSYNSPLHF.